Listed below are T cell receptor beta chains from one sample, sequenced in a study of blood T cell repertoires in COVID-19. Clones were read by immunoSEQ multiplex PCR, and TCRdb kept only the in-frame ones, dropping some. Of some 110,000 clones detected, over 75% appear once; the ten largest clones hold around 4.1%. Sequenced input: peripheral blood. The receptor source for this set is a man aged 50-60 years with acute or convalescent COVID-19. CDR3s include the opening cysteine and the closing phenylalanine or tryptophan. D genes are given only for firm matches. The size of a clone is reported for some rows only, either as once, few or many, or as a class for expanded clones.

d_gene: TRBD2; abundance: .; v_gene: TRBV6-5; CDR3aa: CASSYGGAGELFF
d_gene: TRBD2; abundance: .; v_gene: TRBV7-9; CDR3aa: CASSLGTSLSTDTQYF
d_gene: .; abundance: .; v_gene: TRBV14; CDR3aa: CASSQALRPSYGYTF
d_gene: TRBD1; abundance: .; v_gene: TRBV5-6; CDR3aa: CASSLGQELWDYTF
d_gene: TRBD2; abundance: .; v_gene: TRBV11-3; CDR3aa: CASSLVAGRRYEQYF
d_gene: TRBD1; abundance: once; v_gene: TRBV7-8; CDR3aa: CASSLKGGTGVYEQYF
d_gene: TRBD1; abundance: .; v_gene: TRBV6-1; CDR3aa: CASSGTGTGAFYEQYF
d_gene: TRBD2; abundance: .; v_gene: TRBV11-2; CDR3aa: CASSYFSGGGPADTQYF
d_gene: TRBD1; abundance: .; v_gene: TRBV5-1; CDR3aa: CASSSGTGGLGTDTQYF
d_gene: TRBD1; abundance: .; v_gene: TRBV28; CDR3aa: CASSPRDRFFTEAFF
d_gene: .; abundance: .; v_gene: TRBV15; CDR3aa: CATSRGGSSYEQYF
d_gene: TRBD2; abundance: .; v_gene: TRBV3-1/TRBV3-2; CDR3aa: CASSQNLAGTDTQYF
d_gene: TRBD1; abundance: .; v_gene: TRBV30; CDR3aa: CAWSGGTGAQPQHF
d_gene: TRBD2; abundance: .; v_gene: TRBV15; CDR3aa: CATSSWREKDSKQFF
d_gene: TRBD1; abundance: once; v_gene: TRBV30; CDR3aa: CAWSYWGGQGYEQYF
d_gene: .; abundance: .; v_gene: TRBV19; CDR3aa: CASSIRSALEAFF
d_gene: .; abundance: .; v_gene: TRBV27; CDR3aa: CASSLLARGNNQPQHF
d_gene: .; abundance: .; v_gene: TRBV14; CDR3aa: CASSQDPGAGNTIYF
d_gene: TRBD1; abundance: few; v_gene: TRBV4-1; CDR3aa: CASSRTQGAGQPQHF